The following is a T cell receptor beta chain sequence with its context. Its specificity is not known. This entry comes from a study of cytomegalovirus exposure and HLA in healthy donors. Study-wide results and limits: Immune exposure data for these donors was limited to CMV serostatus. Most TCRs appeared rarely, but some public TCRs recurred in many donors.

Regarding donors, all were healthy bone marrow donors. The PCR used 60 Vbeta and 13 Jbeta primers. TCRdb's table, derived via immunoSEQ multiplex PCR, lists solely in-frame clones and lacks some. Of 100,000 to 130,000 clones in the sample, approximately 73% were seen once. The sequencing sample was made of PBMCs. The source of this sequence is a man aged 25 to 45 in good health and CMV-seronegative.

The CDR3 protein is CASSQDGVSNQPQHF. CDR3 coding DNA: TGTGCCAGCAGCCAGGATGGCGTAAGCAATCAGCCCCAGCATTTT. The chain is built from TRBV7-9 and TRBJ1-5; D unresolved. The germline V gene encodes CDR1 SEHNR and CDR2 FQNEAQ (reference sequence). V gave up 5 bases and J gave up 1 base, with 12 bases separating them. The CDR3 has 15 residues.